These 11 T cell receptor beta chains came from one sample sequenced in a study of cytomegalovirus exposure and HLA in healthy donors. Use of 60 Vbeta and 13 Jbeta primers characterized the PCR. Generated by immunoSEQ multiplex PCR, the TCRdb table keeps only in-frame clones and is missing some. The sample consists of some 130,000 clones, about two thirds of them appearing once. The sample comprised PBMCs. The receptor source for this set is a woman aged 55-70 years in good health and CMV-seropositive.

V usage is TRBV7-3 and J usage is TRBJ1-1; a weak D match, TRBD1 (5 bases). V gave up 5 bases and J gave up 4 bases, with 17 bases separating them. The CDR3 is 15 amino acids. Germline V gene data show CDR1 as SGHTA and CDR2 as FQGTGA. CDR3 DNA: TGTGCCAGCAGCGCCCAGGGTGGGGGGTTCACTGAAGCTTTCTTT. Its translation is CASSAQGGGFTEAFF.

The rearrangement uses TRBV7-3 and TRBJ2-7, with 10 bases that match TRBD2. V was pared by 5 bases and J by 8 bases, with 9 bases of the junction left unmatched. The V gene's germline CDR1 is SGHTA and CDR2 FQGTGA. The CDR3 spans 14 residues. Written as DNA, the CDR3 is TGTGCCAGCAGCCTCCTAGAGCGGGGGGGCCAGCAGTACTTC. It codes for CASSLLERGGQQYF.

The chain joins TRBV27 to TRBJ1-4; 8 bases map to TRBD1. The CDR3 extends over 17 amino acids. Germline CDR1 MNHEY, CDR2 SMNVEV (reference sequence). The trim removed 6 bases at V and 3 bases at J, leaving 12 bases unmatched. The CDR3 protein is CASSSTIRQGSNEKLFF. The CDR3 DNA follows: TGTGCCAGCAGCTCCACAATCCGACAGGGGTCTAATGAAAAACTGTTTTTT.

This chain links TRBV10-1 with TRBJ2-7; the match to TRBD1 covers 7 bases. The CDR3 contains 14 residues. Germline V gene sequence: CDR1 WNHNN, CDR2 SYGVQD (reference sequence). V was pared by 6 bases and J by 3 bases, with 8 bases of the junction left unmatched. The CDR3 sequence is CASSEGTAGYEQYF. In nucleotides, the CDR3 is TGCGCCAGCAGCGAGGGGACAGCTGGCTACGAGCAGTACTTC.

J is TRBJ2-7 and V is TRBV7-9; 9 positions match TRBD1. J was trimmed by 6 bases and V by 4 bases; bases with no gene match: 10. Per germline, CDR1 SEHNR and CDR2 FQNEAQ (reference sequence). This CDR3 is 15 amino acids long. CDR3 region: CASSWGDRAPGEQYF. The DNA of the CDR3 is TGTGCCAGCAGCTGGGGGGACAGGGCCCCAGGCGAGCAGTACTTC.

CDR3 loop: CASSLVGGSSNTEAFF. CDR3 coding DNA: TGTGCCAGCAGCTTAGTCGGGGGGTCCTCGAACACTGAAGCTTTCTTT. V gene TRBV7-2 combines with J gene TRBJ1-1; D is possibly TRBD1 (5 bases). V lost 1 base and J lost 1, with 13 bases in between. CDR1 SGHTA and CDR2 FQGNSA come from the germline V gene. The CDR3 is 16 amino acids.

This rearrangement joins TRBV27 to TRBJ1-1; D remains ambiguous. Between the trimmed V and J ends, which lost 6 bases and 1 base, there was a span of 9 bases. The CDR3 totals 13 residues. Germline-derived CDR1 and CDR2 are MNHEY and SMNVEV (reference sequence). CDR3 region: CASRDRENTEAFF. DNA of the CDR3: TGTGCCAGCAGAGACCGGGAGAACACTGAAGCTTTCTTT.

V gene TRBV6-4 combines with J gene TRBJ2-2; weak D call: TRBD2 (5 bases). CDR1 and CDR2 (germline): MRHNA, SNTAGT. This CDR3 spans 15 amino acids. V lost 7 bases and J lost 6, with 18 bases in between. The CDR3 here is CASKVATSLPGELFF. CDR3 DNA sequence: TGTGCCAGCAAGGTAGCGACCTCGCTCCCCGGGGAGCTGTTTTTT.

The chain couples TRBV10-2 to TRBJ1-2, with 10 bases lining up with TRBD1. This CDR3 is 15 amino acids long. V dropped 3 bases and J dropped 7; count of bases not matched to a gene: 8. Germline V gives CDR1 WSHSY, CDR2 SAAADI. CDR3 nucleotides: TGCGCCAGCAGTGAAAGGACAGGGGGGGGGAGTGGCTACACCTTC. Translating gives CASSERTGGGSGYTF.

This chain connects TRBV7-8 to TRBJ2-5, with 10 bases identical to TRBD1. The end of the DNA aligns better with TRBJ2-7, so the J call may be wrong. CDR3 length: 17 residues. Germline CDR1 and CDR2: SGHVS and FQNEAQ. The CDR3 DNA reads as TGTGCCAGCAGTTTTCTAGACAGGGGGCTACCTCCCTACGAGCAGTACTTC. It encodes CASSFLDRGLPPYEQYF.

In its sample, this clone was seen a few times. Other nucleotide sequences in the sample specify the same CDR3. V usage is TRBV7-9 and J usage is TRBJ1-5; D may be TRBD1 (5 bases). The V gene lost 3 bases and the J gene lost 5 bases, with 8 bases spanning the gap. Germline loops: CDR1 SEHNR, CDR2 FQNEAQ (reference sequence). The CDR3 has 13 amino acids. In nucleotides, the CDR3 is TGTGCCAGCAGCTTGGGGGGATATCAGCCCCAGCATTTT. Its translation is CASSLGGYQPQHF. Using reference TRBV7-9 and TRBJ1-5 for the parts outside the CDR3, the full variable domain is DTGVSQNPRHKITKRGQNVTFRCDPISEHNRLYWYRQTLGQGPEFLTYFQNEAQLEKSRLLSDRFSAERPKGSFSTLEIQRTEQGDSAMYLCASSLGGYQPQHFGDGTRLSIL.